Shown below are 31 T cell receptor beta chains from a single sample sequenced in a study of OX40 agonist ivuxolimab in advanced cancers. Clones were sequenced by immunoSEQ multiplex PCR, and TCRdb holds only the in-frame ones, with some missing. The sample carries 65,000 to 80,000 clones, 87% recorded once. Material: CD4+ or CD8+ T cells sorted from blood, obtained in a trial of the OX40 agonist ivuxolimab. All receptors derive from an adult with an advanced solid tumor such as melanoma, head and neck, liver or kidney cancer.

The CDR3 DNA sequence: TGTGCCAGCTCACCAACGGACAGGGGTAATGGCTACACCTTC. Translating it yields CASSPTDRGNGYTF. This chain links TRBV18 with TRBJ1-2, with TRBD1 identical over 9 bases. CDR1 KGHSH and CDR2 LQKENI come from the germline V gene. With 2 bases clipped from V and 6 bases from J, the junction kept 4 bases outside the gene matches. This CDR3 comprises 14 residues.

The rearrangement joins TRBV5-1 to TRBJ1-2, with D possibly being TRBD1 (6 bases). The CDR3 is 13 amino acids. Germline lookup yields CDR1 SGHRS and CDR2 YFSETQ. V was cut by 2 bases and J by 7 bases, with 12 bases left in between. As DNA, the CDR3 is TGCGCCAGCAGCTTTAACAGGGAGGGTGGCTACACCTTC. It is translated as CASSFNREGGYTF.

DNA for the CDR3: TGCGCCAGCAGCTTGGACACCTATGGCTACACCTTC. Translated: CASSLDTYGYTF. The chain links TRBV5-1 to TRBJ1-2, with no clear D. The ends were cut back, 0 bases at V and 4 bases at J, with 4 bases in the middle. The CDR3 length is 12 residues. From germline, CDR1 is SGHRS and CDR2 YFSETQ.

The chain uses TRBV28 and TRBJ2-2; 7 nucleotides match TRBD1. The CDR3 runs 16 residues. The germline gives CDR1 MDHEN, CDR2 SYDVKM. Germline trimming cut 1 base from V and 5 bases from J; bases unmatched to any gene: 7. For the CDR3, the DNA is TGTGCCAGCAGTTTATTCACAGGGGTGGTGACCGGGGAGCTGTTTTTT. Protein sequence: CASSLFTGVVTGELFF.

V and J are TRBV19 and TRBJ1-6; D possibly corresponds to TRBD1 (6 bases). Germline CDR1 and CDR2: LNHDA and SQIVND (reference sequence). Trimming left V 0 bases short and J 5 bases short, with 14 bases between. CDR3 length: 17 amino acids. CDR3 nucleotides: TGTGCCAGTAGTATAGATCTAGGACAGCTCCATAATTCACCCCTCCACTTT. Protein product: CASSIDLGQLHNSPLHF. Full variable domain (outside the CDR3, taken from reference TRBV19 and TRBJ1-6): DGGITQSPKYLFRKEGQNVTLSCEQNLNHDAMYWYRQDPGQGLRLIYYSQIVNDFQKGDIAEGYSVSREKKESFPLTVTSAQKNPTAFYLCASSIDLGQLHNSPLHFGNGTRLTVT.

The chain combines TRBV5-4 with TRBJ2-1, with 11 positions matching TRBD2. Per germline, CDR1 SGHNT and CDR2 YYREEE (reference sequence). The CDR3 consists of 15 residues. V was clipped by 4 bases and J by 5 bases; unmatched bases: 5. CDR3 region: CASSPLAGENNEQFF. CDR3 coding DNA: TGTGCCAGCAGCCCACTAGCGGGAGAAAACAATGAGCAGTTCTTC.

CDR3 DNA sequence: TGTGCCAGCAGCCAAGATTTACAGGGCGATTTGTCTGGGGCCAACGTCCTGACTTTC. Translation gives CASSQDLQGDLSGANVLTF. This sequence joins TRBV14 and TRBJ2-6; weak D call: TRBD1 (6 bases). Trimming took off 0 bases at V and 1 base at J, with 16 bases between the two ends. This CDR3 has 19 amino acids. The germline gives CDR1 SGHDN, CDR2 FVKESK.

This clone is categorized as medium-sized. V is TRBV2 and J is TRBJ1-4; no clear D. The CDR3 covers 16 residues. Germline V gives CDR1 SNHLY, CDR2 FYNNEI. V gave up 7 bases and J gave up 2 bases, with 17 bases separating them. CDR3 DNA sequence: TGTGCCAGCAAATTTCAGGAGGCTTCGACTAATGAAAAACTGTTTTTT. As protein: CASKFQEASTNEKLFF.

Details on this clone: An end of the junction does not agree with germline; a read error may underlie this. The J gene is TRBJ2-2, the V gene TRBV14; no clear D gene. CDR1 and CDR2 (germline): SGHDN, FVKESK. CDR3 length: 13 residues. The CDR3 loop is CASSQREPGELFF. Written as DNA, the CDR3 is TGTGCCAGCAGCCAAAGAGAACCCGGAGAGCTGTTTTTT. Looking up the rest from reference TRBV14 and TRBJ2-2 gives the full variable domain: EAGVTQFPSHSVIEKGQTVTLRCDPISGHDNLYWYRRVMGKEIKFLLHFVKESKQDESGMPNNRFLAERTGGTYSTLKVQPAELEDSGVYFCASSQREPGELFFGEGSRLTVL.

The chain joins TRBV5-1 to TRBJ2-7, with TRBD2 matching over 8 bases. Germline values: CDR1 SGHRS, CDR2 YFSETQ. The length of the CDR3 is 15 residues. The V segment lost 5 bases and the J segment 2 bases; nucleotides outside the gene matches: 9. In nucleotides, the CDR3 is TGCGCCAGCAGGGGAAGGGCGGGAGGACCCTACGAGCAGTACTTC. Its translation: CASRGRAGGPYEQYF.

The chain carries TRBV19 and TRBJ1-5; D unclear. The CDR3 is made up of 13 amino acids. Germline loops: CDR1 LNHDA, CDR2 SQIVND (reference sequence). Trimming shortened V by 4 bases and J by 2 bases, and 6 bases separated the two germline ends. CDR3 nucleotide sequence: TGTGCCAGTAGTACTTTACGCAATCAGCCCCAGCATTTT. Protein: CASSTLRNQPQHF.

V is TRBV19 and J is TRBJ1-5; no definite D call. The CDR3 is 12 residues long. Germline V gives CDR1 LNHDA, CDR2 SQIVND (reference sequence). V was trimmed by 8 bases and J by 0 bases, leaving 5 bases between them. The CDR3 loop is CASAYSNQPQHF. CDR3 bases: TGTGCCAGTGCTTATAGCAATCAGCCCCAGCATTTT.

The chain employs TRBV14 and TRBJ1-2, with D uncertain. CDR3 size: 13 residues. Germline V CDR1 and CDR2: SGHDN, FVKESK. Between the trimmed V and J ends, which lost 4 bases and 5 bases, there was a span of 11 bases. This CDR3 is CASSLTRRYGYTF. Written as DNA, the CDR3 is TGTGCCAGCAGCCTTACTCGGAGATATGGCTACACCTTC.

The chain is built from TRBV6-5 and TRBJ1-2, with D uncertain. The CDR3 runs 11 residues. Germline CDR1 and CDR2: MNHEY and SVGAGI. V was clipped by 5 bases and J by 4 bases, with 5 bases between them. CDR3 nucleotides: TGTGCCAGCAGTGAAGGCTATGGCTACACCTTC. Translation gives CASSEGYGYTF.

The chain has TRBV7-8 and TRBJ1-3; 7 bases align to TRBD1. Per the germline V gene, CDR1 is SGHVS and CDR2 is FQNEAQ. This CDR3 is built from 15 residues. V lost 2 bases, J lost 3 bases, and 4 bases stayed unmatched. CDR3 coding DNA: TGTGCCAGCAGCTTATCCGACAGGGTTGGAAACACCATATATTTT. Its translation: CASSLSDRVGNTIYF.

The rearrangement uses TRBV11-2 and TRBJ2-7; D gene unclear. Between the trimmed V and J ends, which lost 2 bases and 0 bases, there was a span of 8 bases. The CDR3 totals 14 residues. CDR1 SGHAT and CDR2 FQNNGV come from the germline V gene. CDR3 residues: CASSLLRNSYEQYF. In DNA, the CDR3 is TGTGCCAGCAGCTTACTGCGGAACTCCTACGAGCAGTACTTC.

The chain joins TRBV28 to TRBJ2-1; D uncertain. V gave up 3 bases and J gave up 4 bases, with 10 bases separating them. Looked up from germline, CDR1 is MDHEN and CDR2 is SYDVKM. The CDR3 runs 14 residues. CDR3 bases: TGTGCCAGCAGTTTCCAGGTCGGGTACAATGAGCAGTTCTTC. The encoded protein is CASSFQVGYNEQFF.

The V gene is TRBV7-2, the J gene TRBJ2-7, with TRBD1 identical over 9 bases. CDR1 and CDR2 from the germline V gene are SGHTA and FQGNSA. Trimming removed 4 bases from V and 6 bases from J; junction bases left unmatched: 7. The CDR3 is 14 amino acids. The CDR3 sequence is CASSWTGAPGEQYF. The CDR3 nucleotides are TGTGCCAGCAGCTGGACAGGGGCTCCAGGCGAGCAGTACTTC.

This chain links TRBV19 with TRBJ2-5, with D perhaps matching TRBD1 or TRBD2 (5 bases each). Germline CDR1 LNHDA, CDR2 SQIVND (reference sequence). CDR3 length: 15 residues. V was pared by 9 bases and J by 5 bases, with 22 bases between. In DNA, the CDR3 is TGTGCCAGCCGAAACAAGATGGGGCCGGGGGAGACCCAGTACTTC. As protein: CASRNKMGPGETQYF.

The genes are TRBV4-1 and TRBJ2-2; D ambiguous. V lost 0 bases, J lost 8 bases, and 7 bases lay in between. The CDR3 loop spans 13 amino acids. Germline V gene sequence: CDR1 MGHRA, CDR2 YSYEKL. The CDR3: CASSQDLRGELFF. The CDR3 DNA is TGCGCCAGCAGCCAAGACCTACGGGGGGAGCTGTTTTTT.

This chain links TRBV4-1 with TRBJ2-5, with D possibly TRBD2 on 6 matching bases. Looked up from germline, CDR1 is MGHRA and CDR2 is YSYEKL. This CDR3 contains 11 residues. Between the trimmed V and J ends, which lost 5 bases and 7 bases, there was a span of 8 bases. The CDR3 region has the DNA TGCGCCAGCAGCTCCGGGGGGACCCAGTACTTC. This gives the protein CASSSGGTQYF.

The J gene is TRBJ2-1, the V gene TRBV11-2; TRBD2 matches 7 bases. Per germline, CDR1 SGHAT and CDR2 FQNNGV. Germline trimming cut 4 bases from V and 8 bases from J; bases unmatched to any gene: 8. CDR3 length: 14 amino acids. The CDR3 loop is CASSSGLPFDEQFF. The CDR3 DNA reads as TGTGCCAGCAGCTCGGGACTACCTTTTGATGAGCAGTTCTTC. The full variable domain, in which reference TRBV11-2 and TRBJ2-1 provide the parts outside the CDR3, is EAGVAQSPRYKIIEKRQSVAFWCNPISGHATLYWYQQILGQGPKLLIQFQNNGVVDDSQLPKDRFSAERLKGVDSTLKIQPAKLEDSAVYLCASSSGLPFDEQFFGPGTRLTVL.

This sequence joins TRBV28 and TRBJ2-6; tentative D call: TRBD1 (5 bases). This CDR3 comprises 13 residues. Germline loops: CDR1 MDHEN, CDR2 SYDVKM. V shed 6 bases and J shed 4 bases, with 7 bases lying between them. CDR3 protein: CASRTAGANVLTF. CDR3 nucleotide sequence: TGTGCCAGCAGGACAGCCGGGGCCAACGTCCTGACTTTC.

This clone was counted a few times. The chain carries TRBV6-1 and TRBJ1-4, with D perhaps TRBD1 (6 bases). The CDR3 is 12 amino acids. V lost 4 bases and J 8 bases, leaving 8 bases between the germline ends. Germline V lookup: CDR1 MNHNS, CDR2 SASEGT. This CDR3 reads CASSGDIEKLFF. The DNA for the CDR3 is TGTGCCAGCAGTGGGGACATCGAAAAACTGTTTTTT.

The V gene is TRBV19, the J gene TRBJ1-5, with a tentative D call TRBD1 (5 bases). Germline loops: CDR1 LNHDA, CDR2 SQIVND (reference sequence). The V end lost 8 bases, the J end lost 1 base, and 9 bases lay between the germline ends. This CDR3 is 13 amino acids long. CDR3 coding DNA: TGTGCCAGTTCGAGGGGAAGCAATCAGCCCCAGCATTTT. Amino acids: CASSRGSNQPQHF.

V is TRBV11-3 and J is TRBJ2-5; tentatively, D is TRBD1 or TRBD2 (5 bases each). CDR3 length: 16 residues. Trimming stripped 1 base from V and 1 base from J, with 13 bases between. The germline CDR1 and CDR2 sequences are SGHNT and YENEEA. The chain's CDR3 is CASSLGGTVLQETQYF. The CDR3, as DNA: TGTGCCAGCAGCTTAGGGGGGACGGTTCTCCAAGAGACCCAGTACTTC.

This sequence joins TRBV5-6 and TRBJ2-1; the match to TRBD2 covers 12 bases. J was trimmed by 10 bases and V by 3 bases; bases with no gene match: 5. This CDR3 has 14 amino acids. CDR1 is SGHDT, CDR2 YYEEEE, per germline. This CDR3 is CASSSGLAGTEQFF. CDR3 nucleotide sequence: TGTGCCAGCAGCTCCGGACTAGCGGGAACGGAGCAGTTCTTC.

This rearrangement joins TRBV6-6 to TRBJ2-1; D is possibly TRBD1 (5 bases). The ends were cut back, 2 bases at V and 6 bases at J, with 8 bases in the middle. The CDR3 contains 13 residues. The germline V gene encodes CDR1 MNHNY and CDR2 SVGAGI (reference sequence). CDR3 sequence reads: CASSYRQTNEQFF. The CDR3 DNA reads as TGTGCCAGCAGTTACCGACAGACCAATGAGCAGTTCTTC.

The chain has TRBV10-1 and TRBJ2-2; tentative D call: TRBD2 (5 bases). Germline values: CDR1 WNHNN, CDR2 SYGVQD (reference sequence). V lost 5 bases to trimming and J lost 2 bases, with 6 bases between them. The CDR3 spans 13 residues. The CDR3: CASSRDNTGELFF. CDR3 DNA: TGCGCCAGCAGTCGGGATAACACCGGGGAGCTGTTTTTT.

The genes are TRBV27 and TRBJ1-1, with a tentative D call TRBD1 (6 bases). V gave up 6 bases and J gave up 0 bases, with 14 bases separating them. Per germline, CDR1 MNHEY and CDR2 SMNVEV (reference sequence). The CDR3 is 15 amino acids. In DNA form, the CDR3 reads TGTGCCAGCAGGGGGGCCGAGGGGATGAACACTGAAGCTTTCTTT. Its translation: CASRGAEGMNTEAFF.

The chain's CDR3 is CASSVDRDHEQFF. DNA for the CDR3: TGCGCCAGCAGTGTTGACAGGGATCATGAGCAGTTCTTC. The chain couples TRBV10-2 to TRBJ2-1; 7 positions match TRBD1. This CDR3 spans 13 amino acids. In germline, CDR1 is WSHSY, CDR2 SAAADI. Trimming at V came to 4 bases and at J to 8 bases, leaving 5 bases not matched to a gene.